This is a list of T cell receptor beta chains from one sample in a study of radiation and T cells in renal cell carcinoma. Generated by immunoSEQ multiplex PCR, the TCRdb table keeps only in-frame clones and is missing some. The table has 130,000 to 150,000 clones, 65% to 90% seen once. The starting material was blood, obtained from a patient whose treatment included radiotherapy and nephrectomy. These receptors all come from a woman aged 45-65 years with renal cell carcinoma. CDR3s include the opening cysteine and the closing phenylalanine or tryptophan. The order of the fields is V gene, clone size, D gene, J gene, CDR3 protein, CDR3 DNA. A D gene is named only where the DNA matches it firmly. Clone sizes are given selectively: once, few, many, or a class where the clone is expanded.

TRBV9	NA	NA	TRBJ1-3	CASSVGGLVGNTIYF	TGTGCCAGCAGCGTCGGGGGGCTGGTTGGAAACACCATATATTTT
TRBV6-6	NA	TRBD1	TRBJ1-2	CASSYLQGEGGYTF	TGTGCCAGCAGTTACCTACAGGGGGAAGGAGGCTACACCTTC
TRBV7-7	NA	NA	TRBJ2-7	CAGKSRQFYEQYF	TGTGCCGGAAAGAGCCGACAGTTCTACGAGCAGTACTTC
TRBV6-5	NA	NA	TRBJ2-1	CASSYLGLPSEQFF	TGTGCCAGCAGTTACCTGGGACTTCCCAGCGAGCAGTTCTTC
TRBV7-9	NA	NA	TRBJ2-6	CASSLVETGTSSGANVLTF	TGTGCCAGCAGCTTAGTAGAGACAGGAACAAGCTCTGGGGCCAACGTCCTGACTTTC
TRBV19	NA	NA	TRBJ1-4	CASRGFGTANEKLFF	TGTGCCAGTAGGGGATTCGGGACTGCGAATGAAAAACTGTTTTTT
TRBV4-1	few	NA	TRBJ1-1	CASSQDSRNTEAFF	TGCGCCAGCAGCCAAGATAGTAGGAACACTGAAGCTTTCTTT
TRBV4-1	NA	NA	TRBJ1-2	CASSPSRSGAYGYTF	TGCGCCAGCAGCCCATCGCGATCCGGGGCCTATGGCTACACCTTC
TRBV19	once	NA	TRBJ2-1	CASTPGSQYNEQFF	TGTGCCAGTACTCCAGGTTCCCAATACAATGAGCAGTTCTTC
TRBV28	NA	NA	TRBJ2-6	CAAKGVVAGANVLTF	TGTGCCGCAAAGGGAGTAGTGGCTGGGGCCAACGTCCTGACTTTC
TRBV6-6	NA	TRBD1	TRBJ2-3	CASSRQGADTQYF	TGTGCCAGCAGCCGACAGGGGGCAGATACGCAGTATTTT
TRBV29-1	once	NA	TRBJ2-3	CSVYRQSSTDTQYF	TGCAGCGTGTACAGACAGAGTAGCACAGATACGCAGTATTTT
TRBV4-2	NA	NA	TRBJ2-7	CASSQDVASSYEQYF	TGTGCCAGCAGCCAAGATGTGGCTAGCTCCTACGAGCAGTACTTC
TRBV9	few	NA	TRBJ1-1	CASSVVWDTEAFF	TGTGCCAGCAGCGTAGTATGGGACACTGAAGCTTTCTTT
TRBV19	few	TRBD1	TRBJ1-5	CASSRDRGPQPQHF	TGTGCCAGTAGCCGTGACAGGGGGCCGCAGCCCCAGCATTTT
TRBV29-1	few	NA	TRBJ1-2	CSVASDGYTF	TGCAGCGTCGCGTCGGATGGCTACACCTTC
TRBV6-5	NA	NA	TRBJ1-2	CASSYSTEGHYGYTF	TGTGCCAGCAGTTACTCGACCGAGGGGCACTATGGCTACACCTTC
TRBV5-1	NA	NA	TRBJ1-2	CASSSGGEGYTF	TGCGCCAGCAGCTCAGGAGGGGAGGGCTACACCTTC
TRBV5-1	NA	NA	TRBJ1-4	CASSWTATNEKLFF	TGCGCCAGCAGCTGGACGGCAACTAATGAAAAACTGTTTTTT
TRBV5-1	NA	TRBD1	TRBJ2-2	CASSSWDSLGAGELFF	TGCGCCAGCAGCTCCTGGGACAGTCTAGGCGCCGGGGAGCTGTTTTTT
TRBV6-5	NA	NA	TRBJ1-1	CASSYSGLSGFTEAFF	TGTGCCAGCAGTTACTCCGGGCTCTCCGGGTTCACTGAAGCTTTCTTT
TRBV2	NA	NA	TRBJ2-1	CASREVSYNEQFF	TGTGCCAGCAGGGAGGTCTCCTACAATGAGCAGTTCTTC
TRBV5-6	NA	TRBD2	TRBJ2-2	CASSFRTSGVRNTGELFF	TGTGCCAGCAGCTTCCGGACTAGCGGGGTGCGGAACACCGGGGAGCTGTTTTTT
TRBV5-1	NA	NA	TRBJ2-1	CASSLSEPSYNEQFF	TGCGCCAGCAGCTTGAGTGAACCCTCCTACAATGAGCAGTTCTTC
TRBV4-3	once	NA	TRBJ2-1	CASSQLKSRNENELQFF	TGCGCCAGCAGCCAGCTGAAGTCGAGAAATGAGAACGAGCTGCAGTTCTTC
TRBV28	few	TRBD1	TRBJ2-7	CASITGGTYEQYF	TGTGCCAGCATCACAGGGGGGACCTACGAGCAGTACTTC
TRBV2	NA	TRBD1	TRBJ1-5	CASSPGTGTVSNQPQHF	TGTGCCAGCAGTCCCGGGACAGGGACAGTGAGCAATCAGCCCCAGCATTTT
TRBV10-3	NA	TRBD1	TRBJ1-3	CAIRTGRGNTIYF	TGTGCCATCAGGACAGGGAGAGGAAACACCATATATTTT
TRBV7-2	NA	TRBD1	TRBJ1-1	CASSLPGQGVTEAFF	TGTGCCAGCAGCCTACCGGGACAGGGTGTCACTGAAGCTTTCTTT